This TCR beta chain was documented in a study of T cell repertoires in cytomegalovirus infection. TCRdb itself ran the reads through MiXCR, one entry per CDR3 protein. The table shows 40,000 to 55,000 distinct CDR3 sequences, with roughly 20% occurring only once. In its sample, this clonotype was seen a few times. Antigen: not known. The CDR3 runs to 15 residues. The junction had 7 bases not matched to a gene; V was cut back by 4 bases and J by 4 bases. Germline lookup yields CDR1 MNHEY and CDR2 SMNVEV (reference sequence). This clonotype originated in a human donor in good health (CMV status not recorded). Some clones in this sample may be carry-over from other donors' samples. The chain carries TRBV27 and TRBJ2-7, with 10 bases that match TRBD1. Sequenced material: CD8+ T cells from cultured PBMCs, taken from culture after CMV antigen stimulation. DNA of the CDR3: TGTGCCAGCAGTTCCCCGGGACAGGGGACGTACGAGCAGTACTTC. As protein: CASSSPGQGTYEQYF.